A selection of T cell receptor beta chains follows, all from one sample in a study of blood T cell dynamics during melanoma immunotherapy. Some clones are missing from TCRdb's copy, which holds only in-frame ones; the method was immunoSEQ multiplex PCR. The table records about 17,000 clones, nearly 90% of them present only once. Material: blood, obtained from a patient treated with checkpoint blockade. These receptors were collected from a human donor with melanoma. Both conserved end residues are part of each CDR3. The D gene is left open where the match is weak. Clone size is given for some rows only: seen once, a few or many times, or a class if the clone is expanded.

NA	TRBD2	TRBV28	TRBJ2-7	CASSLPPSGTSSYEQYF	TGTGCCAGCAGTTTACCCCCTAGCGGGACTAGCTCCTACGAGCAGTACTTC
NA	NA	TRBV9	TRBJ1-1	CASSAIQGSANTEAFF	TGTGCCAGCAGCGCCATACAGGGAAGCGCGAACACTGAAGCTTTCTTT
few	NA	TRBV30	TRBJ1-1	CAWSQTGTEAFF	TGTGCCTGGAGTCAAACAGGCACTGAAGCTTTCTTT
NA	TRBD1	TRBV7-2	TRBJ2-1	CASRRLQGVNYNEQFF	TGTGCCAGCAGGCGTTTACAGGGGGTTAATTACAATGAGCAGTTCTTC
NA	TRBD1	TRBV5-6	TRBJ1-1	CASGEGTGGVWNTEAFF	TGTGCCAGCGGGGAAGGGACAGGGGGCGTATGGAACACTGAAGCTTTCTTT
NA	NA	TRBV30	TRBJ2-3	CAWRATRAFTDTQYF	TGTGCCTGGAGGGCGACTAGAGCCTTCACAGATACGCAGTATTTT
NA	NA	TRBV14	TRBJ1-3	CASSEYLSSGNTIYF	TGTGCCAGCAGCGAGTACCTCAGTTCTGGAAACACCATATATTTT
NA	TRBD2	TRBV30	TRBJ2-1	CAWTSGMAHEQFF	TGTGCCTGGACGAGCGGGATGGCCCATGAGCAGTTCTTC
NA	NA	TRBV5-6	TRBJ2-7	CASSLGLGGNEQYF	TGTGCCAGCAGCTTGGGTCTAGGGGGAAACGAGCAGTACTTC
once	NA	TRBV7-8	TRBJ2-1	CASSLGRVRDFVHEQFF	TGTGCCAGCAGCTTGGGCAGGGTGAGGGACTTCGTCCATGAGCAGTTCTTC
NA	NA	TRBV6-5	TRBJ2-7	CASSPGSGYEQYF	TGTGCCAGCAGTCCTGGATCGGGGTACGAGCAGTACTTC
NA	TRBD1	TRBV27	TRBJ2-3	CASSLLDRGLADTQYF	TGTGCCAGCAGCCTTTTGGACAGGGGGCTGGCGGATACGCAGTATTTT
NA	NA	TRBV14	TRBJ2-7	CASSHGRAEQYF	TGTGCCAGCAGCCATGGCCGGGCCGAGCAGTACTTC
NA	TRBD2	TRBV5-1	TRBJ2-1	CASRWTSRNEQFF	TGCGCCAGCAGGTGGACTAGCAGGAATGAGCAGTTCTTC
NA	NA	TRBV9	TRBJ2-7	CASSGDGFSYEQYF	TGTGCCAGCAGCGGAGACGGCTTCTCCTACGAGCAGTACTTC
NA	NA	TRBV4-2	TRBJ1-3	CASSQVLGTGNTIYF	TGTGCCAGCAGCCAAGTTCTGGGGACTGGAAACACCATATATTTT
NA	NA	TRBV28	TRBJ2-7	CASSFRGLPYEQYF	TGTGCCAGCAGTTTTAGGGGTCTTCCCTACGAGCAGTACTTC
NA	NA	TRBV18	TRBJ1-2	CASSPGNGYTF	TGTGCCAGCTCACCAGGGAATGGCTACACCTTC
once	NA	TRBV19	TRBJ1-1	CASSMSRGGPNTEAFF	TGTGCCAGTAGTATGTCCAGGGGCGGACCGAACACTGAAGCTTTCTTT
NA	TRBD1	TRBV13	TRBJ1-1	CASSLVTDRVNTEAFF	TGTGCCAGCAGCTTAGTTACGGACAGGGTGAACACTGAAGCTTTCTTT
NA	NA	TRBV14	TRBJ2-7	CASSQDVGTSEYF	TGTGCCAGCAGCCAAGATGTCGGGACCTCAGAGTACTTC
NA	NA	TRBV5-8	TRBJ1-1	CASSPKGPGRGAFF	TGTGCCAGCAGCCCGAAGGGTCCGGGGCGGGGCGCTTTCTTT
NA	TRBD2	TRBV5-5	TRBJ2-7	CASSPRTSGSSYEQYF	TGTGCCAGCAGCCCCCGGACTAGCGGGAGTTCCTACGAGCAGTACTTC
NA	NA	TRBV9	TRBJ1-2	CASSGLGIDYGYTF	TGTGCCAGCAGCGGGCTTGGGATTGACTATGGCTACACCTTC
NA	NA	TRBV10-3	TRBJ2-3	CATIHTDTQYF	TGTGCCACCATTCACACAGATACGCAGTATTTT
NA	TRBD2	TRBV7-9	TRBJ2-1	CASRSSGGEQFF	TGTGCCAGCAGGTCTAGCGGCGGTGAGCAGTTCTTC
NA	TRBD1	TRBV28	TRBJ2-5	CASSLYQGQQETQYF	TGTGCCAGCAGTTTATACCAGGGACAGCAAGAGACCCAGTACTTC
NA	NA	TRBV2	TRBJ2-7	CASSEDPNYEQYF	TGTGCCAGCAGTGAAGACCCCAACTACGAGCAGTACTTC
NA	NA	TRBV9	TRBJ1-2	CASSVEEQAIYGYTF	TGTGCCAGCAGCGTAGAGGAACAGGCGATCTATGGCTACACCTTC
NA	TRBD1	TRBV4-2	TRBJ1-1	CASSQTGAGFTEAFF	TGTGCCAGCAGCCAAACAGGGGCTGGGTTCACTGAAGCTTTCTTT
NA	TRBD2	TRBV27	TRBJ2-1	CASSSSSTSGMYNEQFF	TGTGCCAGCAGTTCGTCTTCGACTAGCGGGATGTACAATGAGCAGTTCTTC
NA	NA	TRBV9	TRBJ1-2	CASSLTVGAVGGYTF	TGTGCCAGCAGCCTTACAGTTGGGGCGGTTGGCGGCTACACCTTC
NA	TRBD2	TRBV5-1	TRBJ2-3	CASSLVGTSPDTQYF	TGCGCCAGCAGCTTGGTAGGGACTAGCCCAGATACGCAGTATTTT
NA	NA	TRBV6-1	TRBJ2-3	CASSDRGASTDTQYF	TGTGCCAGCAGTGACAGGGGTGCTAGCACAGATACGCAGTATTTT
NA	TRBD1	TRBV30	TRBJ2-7	CAWAPGQGIYEQYF	TGTGCCTGGGCCCCGGGACAGGGGATCTACGAGCAGTACTTC
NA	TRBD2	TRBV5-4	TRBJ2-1	CASSWGSSGSQYEQFF	TGTGCCAGCAGCTGGGGATCTAGCGGGAGTCAGTATGAGCAGTTCTTC
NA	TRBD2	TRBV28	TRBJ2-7	CASSIAGGPLHEQYF	TGTGCCAGCAGTATAGCGGGAGGGCCATTACACGAGCAGTACTTC
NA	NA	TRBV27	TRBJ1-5	CASSSRALSNQPQHF	TGTGCCAGCAGTTCGAGGGCTCTTAGCAATCAGCCCCAGCATTTT
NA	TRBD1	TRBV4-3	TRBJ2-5	CASSQVNRGRETQYF	TGCGCCAGCAGCCAAGTCAACAGGGGTAGAGAGACCCAGTACTTC
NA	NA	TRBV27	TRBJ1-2	CASSPRALPRGYGYTF	TGTGCCAGCAGTCCTCGGGCCCTCCCCCGCGGCTATGGCTACACCTTC
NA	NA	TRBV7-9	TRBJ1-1	CASSPEEGTNTEAFF	TGTGCCAGCAGCCCCGAGGAGGGGACGAACACTGAAGCTTTCTTT
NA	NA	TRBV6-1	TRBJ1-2	CASSESGGAPSNYGYTF	TGTGCCAGCAGTGAAAGTGGGGGAGCTCCCTCCAACTATGGCTACACCTTC
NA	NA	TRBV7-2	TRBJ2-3	CASSLRVSPDTQYF	TGTGCCAGCAGCTTAAGGGTTTCGCCAGATACGCAGTATTTT
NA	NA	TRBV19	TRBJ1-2	CASSVPGQGGYTF	TGTGCCAGTAGTGTCCCTGGTCAGGGAGGCTACACCTTC
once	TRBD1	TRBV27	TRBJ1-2	CASRPGGTGGLYGYTF	TGTGCCAGCAGACCGGGTGGGACAGGGGGTCTCTATGGCTACACCTTC
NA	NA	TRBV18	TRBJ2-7	CASSPRESSYEQYF	TGTGCCAGCTCACCAAGGGAGAGCTCCTACGAGCAGTACTTC
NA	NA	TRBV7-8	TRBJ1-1	CASSSLQRTNTEAFF	TGTGCCAGCAGCTCCCTACAGCGAACGAACACTGAAGCTTTCTTT
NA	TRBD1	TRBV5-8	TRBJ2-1	CASNHRGNEQFF	TGTGCCAGCAACCACAGGGGAAATGAGCAGTTCTTC
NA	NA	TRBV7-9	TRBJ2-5	CASSLNGHRQETQYF	TGTGCCAGCAGCTTAAATGGACACAGGCAAGAGACCCAGTACTTC
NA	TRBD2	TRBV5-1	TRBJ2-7	CASSLLAGVAYEQYF	TGCGCCAGCAGTTTACTAGCGGGAGTTGCCTACGAGCAGTACTTC
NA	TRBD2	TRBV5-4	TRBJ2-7	CASSPGTSGPYEQYF	TGTGCCAGCAGCCCCGGGACTAGCGGCCCCTACGAGCAGTACTTC
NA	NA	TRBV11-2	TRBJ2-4	CASSLGTGTKNIQYF	TGTGCCAGCAGCTTAGGTACAGGGACCAAAAACATTCAGTACTTC
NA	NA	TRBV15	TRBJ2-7	CATSRDLDNVNYEQYF	TGTGCCACCAGCAGAGATCTTGACAATGTCAACTACGAGCAGTACTTC
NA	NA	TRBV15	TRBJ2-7	CATSRGDFDTDYEQYF	TGTGCCACCAGCAGAGGGGACTTTGACACCGACTACGAGCAGTACTTC
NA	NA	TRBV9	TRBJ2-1	CASSVGGLNEQFF	TGTGCCAGCAGCGTAGGCGGTCTCAATGAGCAGTTCTTC